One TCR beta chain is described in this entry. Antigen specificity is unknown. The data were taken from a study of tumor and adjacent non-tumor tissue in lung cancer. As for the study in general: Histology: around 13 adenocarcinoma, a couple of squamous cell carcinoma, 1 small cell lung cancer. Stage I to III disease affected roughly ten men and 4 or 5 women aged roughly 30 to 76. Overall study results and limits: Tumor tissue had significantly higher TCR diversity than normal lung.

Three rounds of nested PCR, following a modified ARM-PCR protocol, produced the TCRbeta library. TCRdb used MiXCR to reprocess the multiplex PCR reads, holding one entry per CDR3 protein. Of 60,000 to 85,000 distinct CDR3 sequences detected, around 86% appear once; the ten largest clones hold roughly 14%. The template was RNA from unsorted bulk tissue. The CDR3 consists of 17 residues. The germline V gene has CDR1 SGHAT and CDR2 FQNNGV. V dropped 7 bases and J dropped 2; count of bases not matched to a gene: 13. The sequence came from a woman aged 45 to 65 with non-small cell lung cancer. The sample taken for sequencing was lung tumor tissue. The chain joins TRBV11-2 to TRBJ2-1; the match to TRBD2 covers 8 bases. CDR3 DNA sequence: TGTGCCAGCATCCCAGAGAGCGGGGGAATCCCCTACAATGAGCAGTTCTTC. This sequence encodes CASIPESGGIPYNEQFF.